This TCR beta chain emerged from a study of cytomegalovirus exposure and HLA in healthy donors. At the level of the study: Genotyping of 300 to 450 donors showed that about 79% belonged to the Caucasian-associated ancestry cluster.

As to this clone: Its antigen is unidentified.

While unrecorded immune exposures were likely, the donors were nominally healthy when sampled. This PCR relied on a set of 60 Vbeta primers and 13 Jbeta primers. Some clones are missing from TCRdb's copy, which holds only in-frame ones; the method was immunoSEQ multiplex PCR. The table lists under 200,000 clones. Study outcomes and limitations: In a later analysis, specific HLA alleles were associated with 15,000 to 20,000 TCR beta sequences at a 0.05 false discovery rate.

The receptor was derived from a young woman in good health and CMV-seropositive. Sequencing was carried out using PBMCs.

CDR3: CASSDRGTGSPLHF. The CDR3 region has the DNA TGTGCCAGCAGTGACAGGGGCACGGGTTCACCCCTCCACTTT. V and J are TRBV6-1 and TRBJ1-6; TRBD1 might be the D (6 bases). CDR1 MNHNS and CDR2 SASEGT come from the germline V gene. V was trimmed by 3 bases and J by 9 bases, leaving 12 bases between them. CDR3 size: 14 residues.